This TCR beta chain came from a study of T cells in Graves' hyperthyroidism and ophthalmopathy. This clonotype was observed at least ten times. Diagnosis relied on clinical symptoms, serum thyroxine and TRAb, thyroid ultrasound and orbital computed tomography. Germline values: CDR1 SGHRS, CDR2 YFSETQ. V lost 0 bases and J 1 base, leaving 13 bases between the germline ends. This CDR3 is 16 amino acids long. Amplified TCR beta CDR3 regions came from RNA transcripts. During a first-round RT-PCR of the TCR CDR3, the HTBI primer set was used. MiXCR, applied by TCRdb to the multiplex PCR reads, yields one record per CDR3 protein. The sample includes approximately 380,000 distinct CDR3 sequences, about 18% of them seen just once.

The V gene is TRBV5-1, the J gene TRBJ1-2; D gene uncertain. The specimen sequenced was blood. This TCR derives from a woman aged 18-35 years with Graves' hyperthyroidism. CDR3 amino acids: CASSLGPGFLNYGYTF. DNA of the CDR3: TGCGCCAGCAGCTTGGGGCCGGGGTTCCTTAACTATGGCTACACCTTC.